This T cell receptor (beta chain) was identified during a study of preoperative IRX-2 immunotherapy in early breast cancer. TCRdb keeps only in-frame clones here, not all; method: immunoSEQ multiplex PCR. The sample includes fewer than 30,000 clones, around 87% seen only once; the top ten take roughly 10%. Germline trimming cut 1 base from V and 3 bases from J; bases unmatched to any gene: 3. The CDR3 spans 14 residues. Germline CDR1 is MNHNS and CDR2 is SASEGT. The count of this clone is one. Sample treatment: preoperative locoregional IRX-2 cytokine immunotherapy. This phase Ib study tested locoregional IRX-2 cytokine immunotherapy given before surgery.

This specimen was taken from a patient treated with IRX-2 immunotherapy. The receptor was isolated from a human donor with breast cancer. The genes are TRBV6-1 and TRBJ2-7; 7 bases agree with TRBD2. The CDR3, as DNA: TGTGCCAGCAGTGAAGGGGACTACCTCTACGAGCAGTACTTC. Amino acid sequence: CASSEGDYLYEQYF.